Following are 13 T cell receptor beta chains from one sample sequenced in a study of cytomegalovirus exposure and HLA in healthy donors. This PCR relied on a set of 60 Vbeta primers and 13 Jbeta primers. Assay: immunoSEQ multiplex PCR; the TCRdb copy retains only in-frame clones and omits some. The table includes approximately 260,000 clones, approximately 84% detected once. Source material: PBMCs. These receptor sequences come from a woman in her thirties or forties in good health and CMV-seropositive.

This clone has only one observation. The chain uses TRBV28 and TRBJ2-1; 13 bases are a match to TRBD2. Looked up from germline, CDR1 is MDHEN and CDR2 is SYDVKM. CDR3 length equals 14 residues. Trimming cost V 8 bases and J 9 bases; bases outside gene matches: 7. CDR3 amino acids: CASSTSGRGGEQFF. CDR3 nucleotide sequence: TGTGCCAGCTCCACTAGCGGGAGGGGGGGTGAGCAGTTCTTC.

This chain links TRBV28 with TRBJ1-5, with D hard to call. This CDR3 is built from 14 residues. Between the trimmed V and J ends, which lost 3 bases and 4 bases, there was a span of 10 bases. CDR1 and CDR2 (germline): MDHEN, SYDVKM. CDR3 sequence: CASSLSSRNQPQHF. CDR3 sequence (DNA): TGTGCCAGCAGTTTGTCAAGCAGGAATCAGCCCCAGCATTTT.

The chain recombines TRBV7-2 with TRBJ2-1, with 7 bases fitting TRBD2. In germline, CDR1 is SGHTA, CDR2 FQGNSA. The CDR3 has 14 amino acids. The V and J ends lost 3 bases and 5 bases, in that order; junction bases with no gene match: 4. CDR3 amino acids: CASSLGDYHNEQFF. For the CDR3, the DNA is TGTGCCAGCAGCTTGGGGGACTACCACAATGAGCAGTTCTTC.

CDR3 loop: CASSEEGYVNTEAFF. The DNA for the CDR3 is TGTGCCAGCAGTGAGGAGGGATACGTGAACACTGAAGCTTTCTTT. The chain is built from TRBV6-1 and TRBJ1-1; no reliable D call. Germline CDR1 MNHNS, CDR2 SASEGT. Deletions cut 3 bases from V and 0 bases from J, with 11 bases between. The CDR3 has 15 amino acids.

The chain carries TRBV11-2 and TRBJ1-5; possibly TRBD1 for D (5 bases). The length of the CDR3 is 14 residues. V lost 0 bases to trimming and J lost 4 bases, with 7 bases between them. Germline CDR1 and CDR2: SGHAT and FQNNGV. CDR3 nucleotide sequence: TGTGCCAGCAGCTTAGAGGGACTTAATCAGCCCCAGCATTTT. Its protein product is CASSLEGLNQPQHF.

J is TRBJ1-2 and V is TRBV6-5; perhaps TRBD1 as D (6 bases). This CDR3 comprises 13 residues. In germline, CDR1 is MNHEY, CDR2 SVGAGI. The germline V and J ends were trimmed by 5 bases and 6 bases, with 13 bases remaining between them. CDR3 sequence: CASSLWEGDGYTF. The CDR3 nucleotides read TGTGCCAGCAGTCTATGGGAGGGGGATGGCTACACCTTC.

This clone appeared a few times. This chain uses TRBV4-3 with TRBJ1-4, with 7 bases matching TRBD1. Germline assignment: CDR1 LGHNA and CDR2 YSLEER. V lost 0 bases to trimming and J lost 7 bases; unmatched junction nucleotides: 5. CDR3 length: 15 amino acids. CDR3 coding DNA: TGCGCCAGCAGCCAAGAGACAGGGTGGGCTGAAAAACTGTTTTTT. It yields the protein CASSQETGWAEKLFF.

The chain is built from TRBV30 and TRBJ2-7; D remains unclear. Germline V gene sequence: CDR1 GTSNPN, CDR2 SVGIG (reference sequence). Trimming stripped 0 bases from V and 0 bases from J, with 33 bases between. The CDR3 is made up of 22 amino acids. The CDR3 coding sequence is TGTGCCTGGAGTGTATTCGGTGACCCGTCTAGTGCATACCCTCGGAGCTCCTACGAGCAGTACTTC. Its translation is CAWSVFGDPSSAYPRSSYEQYF.

The J gene is TRBJ2-1, the V gene TRBV11-3; 10 bases are shared with TRBD2. The CDR3 sequence is 13 residues long. Trimming removed 5 bases from V and 15 bases from J; junction bases left unmatched: 10. The germline V gene encodes CDR1 SGHNT and CDR2 YENEEA. This CDR3 reads CASSPSPSGRGFF. CDR3 sequence (DNA): TGTGCCAGCAGCCCCTCTCCTAGCGGGAGAGGGTTCTTC. Combining the CDR3 with reference TRBV11-3 and TRBJ2-1 gives the whole variable domain EAGVVQSPRYKIIEKKQPVAFWCNPISGHNTLYWYLQNLGQGPELLIRYENEEAVDDSQLPKDRFSAERLKGVDSTLKIQPAELGDSAVYLCASSPSPSGRGFFGPGTRLTVL.

V usage is TRBV28 and J usage is TRBJ2-7; D gene ambiguous. This CDR3 is built from 15 residues. Deletions cut 6 bases from V and 4 bases from J, with 19 bases between. Germline V gene sequence: CDR1 MDHEN, CDR2 SYDVKM. CDR3 DNA: TGTGCCAGCAGCCCTCCCGGTGCGGCGAGTTACGAGCAGTACTTC. Protein sequence: CASSPPGAASYEQYF. Full variable domain (remainder filled in from reference TRBV28 and TRBJ2-7): DVKVTQSSRYLVKRTGEKVFLECVQDMDHENMFWYRQDPGLGLRLIYFSYDVKMKEKGDIPEGYSVSREKKERFSLILESASTNQTSMYLCASSPPGAASYEQYFGPGTRLTVT.

This chain links TRBV27 with TRBJ2-7; a weak D match, TRBD2 (6 bases). The CDR3 contains 11 residues. V dropped 3 bases and J dropped 8 bases, with 8 bases sitting between them. CDR1 MNHEY and CDR2 SMNVEV come from the germline V gene (reference sequence). In nucleotides, the CDR3 is TGTGCCAGCAGTTTCGCGGGGAAGCAGTACTTC. Residues: CASSFAGKQYF.

V gene TRBV7-2 combines with J gene TRBJ1-5; D is unresolved. Trimming took 5 bases from V and 0 from J, leaving 11 bases between them. Germline V CDR1 and CDR2: SGHTA, FQGNSA. This CDR3 is built from 15 residues. CDR3 sequence reads: CASSQQATSNQPQHF. DNA for the CDR3: TGTGCCAGCAGCCAGCAGGCGACTAGCAATCAGCCCCAGCATTTT.

The genes are TRBV7-9 and TRBJ2-3; 16 nucleotides line up with TRBD2. This CDR3 is built from 17 residues. V was pared by 5 bases and J by 6 bases, with 8 bases of the junction left unmatched. Germline V gene sequence: CDR1 SEHNR, CDR2 FQNEAQ (reference sequence). The DNA of the CDR3 is TGTGCCAGCAGCCCGGGACTAGCGGGAGGGGCAGGGGATACGCAGTATTTT. Its translation is CASSPGLAGGAGDTQYF.